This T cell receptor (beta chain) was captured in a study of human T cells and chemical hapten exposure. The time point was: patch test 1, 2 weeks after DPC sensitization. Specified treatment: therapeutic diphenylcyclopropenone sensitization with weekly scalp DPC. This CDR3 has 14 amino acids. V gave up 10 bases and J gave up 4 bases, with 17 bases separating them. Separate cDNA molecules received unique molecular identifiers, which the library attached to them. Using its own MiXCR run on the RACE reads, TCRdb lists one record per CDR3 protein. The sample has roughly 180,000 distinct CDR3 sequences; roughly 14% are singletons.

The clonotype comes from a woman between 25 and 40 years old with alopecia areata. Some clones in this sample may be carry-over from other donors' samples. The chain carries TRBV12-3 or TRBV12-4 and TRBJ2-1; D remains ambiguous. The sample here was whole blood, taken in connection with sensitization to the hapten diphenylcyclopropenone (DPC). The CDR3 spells CATLRFFGYNEQFF. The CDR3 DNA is TGTGCCACCCTCCGATTTTTTGGGTACAATGAGCAGTTCTTC.